What follows are 28 T cell receptor beta chains derived from one specimen sequenced in a study of Graves' ophthalmopathy and Graves' hyperthyroidism. Amplification of TCR beta CDR3 regions used RNA transcripts. Following a first-round RT-PCR that used HTBI primers, a second-round multiplex PCR was carried out. TCRdb used MiXCR to reprocess the multiplex PCR reads, holding one entry per CDR3 protein. The table shows 260,000 or so distinct CDR3 sequences, with 45% occurring only once. The sequencing sample was made of peripheral blood. The source of these receptors is an adult man with Graves' ophthalmopathy.

The chain uses TRBV7-2 and TRBJ2-7; 8 positions agree with TRBD1. The CDR3 consists of 18 residues. Germline CDR1 SGHTA, CDR2 FQGNSA. The trim removed 5 bases at V and 0 bases at J, leaving 15 bases unmatched. The CDR3 coding sequence is TGTGCCAGCAGCCCCGGAGTGGGCAGGGGGCCCTCCTCCTACGAGCAGTACTTC. Translating gives CASSPGVGRGPSSYEQYF.

In its sample, this clonotype was seen many times. CDR3 region: CASSVEGNNSPLHF. The CDR3 nucleotides are TGTGCCAGCAGCGTAGAAGGGAATAATTCACCCCTCCACTTT. This chain joins TRBV9 and TRBJ1-6; unclear D gene. Trimming took 0 bases from V and 5 from J, leaving 6 bases between them. Germline-derived CDR1 and CDR2 are SGDLS and YYNGEE. The CDR3 runs 14 residues.

The chain combines TRBV6-5 with TRBJ2-7, with 9 positions matching TRBD1. The CDR3 length is 15 residues. Trimming removed 5 bases from V and 3 bases from J; junction bases left unmatched: 8. CDR1 is MNHEY and CDR2 is SVGAGI in the germline V gene. CDR3 coding DNA: TGTGCCAGCAGTGGTGGGACAGGGTACAACTACGAGCAGTACTTC. Translating it yields CASSGGTGYNYEQYF.

The chain couples TRBV12-3 or TRBV12-4 to TRBJ1-3; D unclear. The CDR3 runs 12 residues. The ends were cut back, 4 bases at V and 9 bases at J, with 10 bases in the middle. CDR3 loop: CASSSQVSTIYF. As DNA, the CDR3 is TGTGCCAGCAGTTCTCAAGTATCCACCATATATTTT.

The V and J genes are TRBV2 and TRBJ1-4, with D possibly matching TRBD1 (5 bases). There are 16 residues in the CDR3. V was pared by 5 bases and J by 7 bases, with 20 bases between. The germline gives CDR1 SNHLY, CDR2 FYNNEI. CDR3 coding DNA: TGTGCCAGCAGTCCGAGGGGAAGAAGTCGAGGTGAAAAACTGTTTTTT. Translating it yields CASSPRGRSRGEKLFF.

This clonotype was seen a single time. The chain recombines TRBV9 with TRBJ2-7; 15 bases are shared with TRBD2. The V gene end was trimmed by 3 bases and the J gene end by 7 bases; junction bases not matched to a gene: 8. Germline loops: CDR1 SGDLS, CDR2 YYNGEE. This CDR3 region has 16 residues. The CDR3 DNA reads TGTGCCAGCAGCGGCGGACTAGCGGGAGGGTTGAGGGAGCAGTACTTC. Translated, it gives CASSGGLAGGLREQYF.

The V gene is TRBV10-2, the J gene TRBJ2-5; D perhaps matches TRBD2 (5 bases). In germline, CDR1 is WSHSY, CDR2 SAAADI. V was shortened by 6 bases and J by 5 bases, with 16 bases between the two germline ends. There are 14 residues in the CDR3. The DNA for the CDR3 is TGCGCCAGCAGCTTGATGGGAGCGTGGGAGACCCAGTACTTC. Translated: CASSLMGAWETQYF.

This clonotype was recorded many times. V usage is TRBV5-1 and J usage is TRBJ1-2; D unresolved. The CDR3 spans 13 residues. CDR1 and CDR2 (germline): SGHRS, YFSETQ. V lost 2 bases and J lost 0, with 5 bases in between. The chain's CDR3 is CASSFGANYGYTF. The CDR3 coding sequence is TGCGCCAGCAGCTTCGGAGCTAACTATGGCTACACCTTC.

This clonotype was counted between two and nine times. The chain is built from TRBV2 and TRBJ2-2, with 10 positions matching TRBD2. CDR1 and CDR2 (germline): SNHLY, FYNNEI. The trim removed 5 bases at V and 7 bases at J, leaving 7 bases unmatched. The CDR3 totals 15 residues. The CDR3 loop is CASSLAGEVVGELFF. The DNA for the CDR3 is TGTGCCAGCAGTCTAGCGGGAGAGGTCGTCGGGGAGCTGTTTTTT.

This clonotype was found many times. This chain connects TRBV7-9 to TRBJ2-5, with D tentatively TRBD2 (6 bases). Germline CDR1 is SEHNR and CDR2 is FQNEAQ (reference sequence). The CDR3 contains 16 residues. With 5 bases removed from V and 1 base from J, the gap between germline ends came to 17 bases. The CDR3 protein is CASSPALRGLQETQYF. CDR3 DNA: TGTGCCAGCAGCCCCGCCCTGCGGGGACTCCAAGAGACCCAGTACTTC.

In its sample, this clonotype was seen a few times. This chain connects TRBV10-2 to TRBJ2-2; D is unclear. From germline, CDR1 is WSHSY and CDR2 SAAADI. The CDR3 extends over 13 amino acids. Trimming removed 4 bases from V and 1 base from J, with 4 bases in between. CDR3 nucleotides: TGCGCCAGCAGTGTGATGAACACCGGGGAGCTGTTTTTT. Translating gives CASSVMNTGELFF.

This clonotype was counted between two and nine times. The chain employs TRBV7-9 and TRBJ1-2, with D perhaps matching TRBD1 (6 bases). CDR1 is SEHNR, CDR2 FQNEAQ, per germline (reference sequence). The CDR3 is 15 amino acids. The V gene lost 1 base and the J gene lost 6 bases, with 15 bases spanning the gap. The CDR3 DNA reads as TGTGCCAGCAGCTTAGTCGGGGGCCGGGGTAATGGCTACACCTTC. Protein product: CASSLVGGRGNGYTF.

The chain joins TRBV2 to TRBJ2-3; 7 nucleotides agree with TRBD2. The CDR3 extends over 17 amino acids. The germline V gene encodes CDR1 SNHLY and CDR2 FYNNEI. Trimming at V came to 1 base and at J to 3 bases, leaving 10 bases not matched to a gene. The CDR3 DNA reads TGTGCCAGCAGTGAAGGAGAGGGAGGGCCCTCGACAGATACGCAGTATTTT. Translating gives CASSEGEGGPSTDTQYF. The variable domain in full, with the rest retrieved from reference TRBV2 and TRBJ2-3, is EPEVTQTPSHQVTQMGQEVILRCVPISNHLYFYWYRQILGQKVEFLVSFYNNEISEKSEIFDDQFSVERPDGSNFTLKIRSTKLEDSAMYFCASSEGEGGPSTDTQYFGPGTRLTVL.

For this clonotype: Relative to the germline gene, one junction end is altered; a read error may explain this. The chain links TRBV7-8 to TRBJ1-5, with 7 positions matching TRBD1. The length of the CDR3 is 16 residues. Germline V gene lookup returns CDR1 SGHVS and CDR2 FQNEAQ. CDR3 in amino acids: CASSPSAGQLYQPQHF. CDR3 coding DNA: TGCGCCAGCAGCCCCTCCGCGGGACAGTTATATCAGCCCCAGCATTTT.

About this clonotype itself: An end of the junction does not agree with germline; a read error may underlie this. The chain combines TRBV7-9 with TRBJ1-2; 12 bases align to TRBD1. Germline V gene data show CDR1 as SEHNR and CDR2 as FQNEAQ (reference sequence). This CDR3 contains 15 residues. This chain's CDR3 is CASSPGQGANYGYTF. CDR3 nucleotides: TGCGCCAGCAGCCCGGGACAGGGGGCGAACTATGGCTACACCTTC.

The chain carries TRBV7-8 and TRBJ1-5, with 7 bases identical to TRBD1. The V and J ends lost 3 bases and 6 bases, in that order; junction bases with no gene match: 11. This CDR3 region has 16 residues. Per germline, CDR1 SGHVS and CDR2 FQNEAQ. CDR3 DNA sequence: TGTGCCAGCAGCTTCAGAAGGCTCTACAGGGGTCAGCCCCAGCATTTT. This gives the protein CASSFRRLYRGQPQHF. The complete variable domain, with remaining parts taken from reference TRBV7-8 and TRBJ1-5, reads GAGVSQSPRYKVAKRGQDVALRCDPISGHVSLFWYQQALGQGPEFLTYFQNEAQLDKSGLPSDRFFAERPEGSVSTLKIQRTQQEDSAVYLCASSFRRLYRGQPQHFGDGTRLSIL.

CDR3 region: CASSLDLSSAETQYF. CDR3 bases: TGTGCCAGCAGCTTAGACCTCTCTAGCGCGGAGACCCAGTACTTC. The genes are TRBV7-2 and TRBJ2-5, with D possibly matching TRBD2 (6 bases). From germline, CDR1 is SGHTA and CDR2 FQGNSA. This CDR3 spans 15 amino acids. Trimming stripped 1 base from V and 5 bases from J, with 14 bases between. The full variable domain, its missing parts supplied by reference TRBV7-2 and TRBJ2-5, is GAGVSQSPSNKVTEKGKDVELRCDPISGHTALYWYRQSLGQGLEFLIYFQGNSAPDKSGLPSDRFSAERTGGSVSTLTIQRTQQEDSAVYLCASSLDLSSAETQYFGPGTRLLVL.

This clonotype was detected only a few times. This chain links TRBV20-1 with TRBJ2-2; D is possibly TRBD2 (5 bases). The CDR3 is made up of 13 amino acids. V was shortened by 0 bases and J by 5 bases, with 7 bases between the two germline ends. From germline, CDR1 is DFQATT and CDR2 SNEGSKA (reference sequence). The DNA for the CDR3 is TGCAGTGCTAGAGATGGAGGAACCGGGGAGCTGTTTTTT. Its translation: CSARDGGTGELFF.

In its sample, this clonotype was seen a few times. CDR3 region: CASSRAPRGNGYTF. The DNA of the CDR3 is TGTGCCAGCAGTCGCGCCCCTCGGGGAAATGGCTACACCTTC. The chain uses TRBV12-3 or TRBV12-4 and TRBJ1-2; no definite D call. CDR3 length equals 14 residues. V was shortened by 5 bases and J by 6 bases, with 16 bases between the two germline ends.

In regard to this clonotype: A read error may account for a junction end that differs from germline. This chain connects TRBV2 to TRBJ1-1, with 7 bases lining up with TRBD1. Germline V gene data show CDR1 as SNHLY and CDR2 as FYNNEI. The CDR3 has 15 amino acids. The CDR3 reads CTSRYRTGTNTEAFF. CDR3 in DNA: TGTACCAGCAGATATAGGACAGGCACAAACACTGAAGCTTTCTTT.

This clonotype was observed a single time. The chain carries TRBV5-1 and TRBJ1-5; no definite D call. Trimming cost V 0 bases and J 1 base, with 14 bases left between them. From germline, CDR1 is SGHRS and CDR2 YFSETQ. The length of the CDR3 is 17 residues. Written as DNA, the CDR3 is TGCGCCAGCAGCTTGGACTTTCCTGGGAGGAGCAATCAGCCCCAGCATTTT. It specifies CASSLDFPGRSNQPQHF.

This clonotype occurred a few times. The chain recombines TRBV20-1 with TRBJ2-6; no definite D call. With 5 bases removed from V and 0 bases from J, the gap between germline ends came to 11 bases. The CDR3 is 15 residues long. In germline, CDR1 is DFQATT, CDR2 SNEGSKA (reference sequence). CDR3 nucleotide sequence: TGCAGTGCTCGGAGTTGGGTCTCTGGGGCCAACGTCCTGACTTTC. Amino acid sequence: CSARSWVSGANVLTF.

The count of this clonotype is one. This chain links TRBV3-1 with TRBJ2-7; TRBD2 agrees at 9 bases. The junction had 7 bases not matched to a gene; V was cut back by 1 base and J by 6 bases. CDR3 length: 15 residues. Germline values: CDR1 LGHDT, CDR2 YNNKEL (reference sequence). The CDR3 nucleotides are TGTGCCAGCAGCCAAGGGACCCGACTAGCGGTCGAGCAGTACTTC. As protein: CASSQGTRLAVEQYF.

This clonotype has more than one count but fewer than ten. The gene calls are TRBV24-1 and TRBJ2-5; TRBD2 might be the D (7 bases). Germline values: CDR1 KGHDR, CDR2 SFDVKD. Trimming took off 3 bases at V and 5 bases at J, with 12 bases between the two ends. CDR3 length: 14 amino acids. The CDR3 loop is CATSDEGGAETQYF. DNA for the CDR3: TGTGCCACCAGTGATGAGGGGGGGGCGGAGACCCAGTACTTC.

J is TRBJ2-2 and V is TRBV10-3; no definite D call. CDR1 is ENHRY, CDR2 SYGVKD, per germline. The CDR3 totals 13 residues. Trimming shortened V by 6 bases and J by 2 bases, and 7 bases separated the two germline ends. CDR3 in amino acids: CAIRETNTGELFF. CDR3 sequence (DNA): TGTGCCATCAGAGAGACAAACACCGGGGAGCTGTTTTTT.

The chain carries TRBV12-3 or TRBV12-4 and TRBJ1-2; maybe TRBD1 (6 bases). There are 13 residues in the CDR3. Trimming left V 4 bases short and J 6 bases short, with 12 bases between. The CDR3 sequence: CASSWGPRDGYTF. In DNA form, the CDR3 reads TGTGCCAGCAGTTGGGGGCCAAGAGATGGCTACACCTTC.

This chain uses TRBV2 with TRBJ2-7, with 7 bases that match TRBD1. The length of the CDR3 is 10 residues. Germline trimming cut 5 bases from V and 9 bases from J; bases unmatched to any gene: 1. Germline V gene sequence: CDR1 SNHLY, CDR2 FYNNEI. The CDR3 DNA sequence: TGTGCCAGCAGTAGGACAGGGCAGTACTTC. Its translation is CASSRTGQYF.

The V and J genes are TRBV9 and TRBJ1-1; maybe TRBD1 (6 bases). The CDR3 contains 15 residues. The germline V gene encodes CDR1 SGDLS and CDR2 YYNGEE. Trimming took off 4 bases at V and 5 bases at J, with 18 bases between the two ends. In DNA, the CDR3 is TGTGCCAGCAGCCTCTCGGGACACAAAAGTACTGAAGCTTTCTTT. Translating gives CASSLSGHKSTEAFF.